This record looks at one T cell receptor (beta chain) sequence and its context. This sample is part of a study of blood T cells in healthy people across ages. The authors ran a second PCR of 7 to 11 cycles using a sample-barcoded 5' primer and a J-beta primer mix. Carrying 12 random nucleotides, a template-switch adaptor labeled each individual cDNA molecule. TCRdb ran MiXCR on the 5' RACE reads and lists one entry per CDR3 protein. The sample lists some 370,000 distinct CDR3 sequences, roughly half occurring once. What was sequenced was blood. The receptor comes from a man aged 55 to 70 in good health.

The CDR3 DNA reads TGCAGCGTTACGGGACACCTTGGGGCTAACTATGGCTACACCTTC. Residues: CSVTGHLGANYGYTF. This chain connects TRBV29-1 to TRBJ1-2; D is possibly TRBD1 (6 bases). The CDR3 is 15 residues long. V lost 5 bases and J lost 0, with 16 bases in between. Germline V CDR1 and CDR2: SQVTM, ANQGSEA. Complete variable domain (other parts from reference TRBV29-1 and TRBJ1-2): SAVISQKPSRDICQRGTSLTIQCQVDSQVTMMFWYRQQPGQSLTLIATANQGSEATYESGFVIDKFPISRPNLTFSTLTVSNMSPEDSSIYLCSVTGHLGANYGYTFGSGTRLTVV.